These 25 T cell receptor beta chains were sequenced from one sample in a study of blood T cells in healthy people across ages. Through a sample-barcoded 5' primer and a J-beta primer mix, a second PCR was run for roughly 7 to 11 cycles. Each CDR3 protein gets one entry after TCRdb re-called the 5' RACE reads with MiXCR. The data show 1.5 million to 2 million distinct CDR3 sequences, about 31% seen once. Material for sequencing was blood. Receptors were obtained from a woman aged 25 to 39 in good health.

The chain employs TRBV6-6 and TRBJ2-1, with unresolved D. This CDR3 region has 14 residues. Germline V gene lookup returns CDR1 MNHNY and CDR2 SVGAGI (reference sequence). The V end lost 3 bases, the J end lost 7 bases, and 13 bases lay between the germline ends. CDR3 sequence reads: CASSYEPGRNEQFF. The CDR3 nucleotides read TGTGCCAGCAGTTATGAGCCAGGAAGGAATGAGCAGTTCTTC.

The chain uses TRBV7-6 and TRBJ1-1, with 8 bases fitting TRBD1. CDR3 length: 18 residues. Germline CDR1 reads SGHVS; CDR2 reads FNYEAQ. V was pared by 1 base and J by 0 bases, with 10 bases of the junction left unmatched. The DNA of the CDR3 is TGTGCCAGCAGCTTAGGGGACAGGACTCTTTTTATGAACACTGAAGCTTTCTTT. It yields the protein CASSLGDRTLFMNTEAFF. Looking up the rest from reference TRBV7-6 and TRBJ1-1 gives the full variable domain: GAGVSQSPRYKVTKRGQDVALRCDPISGHVSLYWYRQALGQGPEFLTYFNYEAQQDKSGLPNDRFSAERPEGSISTLTIQRTEQRDSAMYRCASSLGDRTLFMNTEAFFGQGTRLTVV.

The V gene is TRBV20-1, the J gene TRBJ2-6; TRBD2 might be the D (6 bases). The V gene lost 6 bases and the J gene lost 6 bases, with 9 bases spanning the gap. The CDR3 sequence is 12 residues long. Germline V lookup: CDR1 DFQATT, CDR2 SNEGSKA (reference sequence). The CDR3 DNA follows: TGCAGTGCGACTAGACCGGCCAACGTCCTGACTTTC. Protein product: CSATRPANVLTF.

This clonotype turned up a few times. V gene TRBV10-3 combines with J gene TRBJ1-2; 11 bases line up with TRBD1. The CDR3 extends over 14 amino acids. From germline, CDR1 is ENHRY and CDR2 SYGVKD. The V segment lost 6 bases and the J segment 8 bases; nucleotides outside the gene matches: 8. The CDR3 bases are TGTGCCATCAGCGCCGGGACAGGGGGAGGAGGCTACACCTTC. Translated: CAISAGTGGGGYTF.

The chain joins TRBV7-2 to TRBJ1-6; 8 positions match TRBD1. Germline CDR1 SGHTA, CDR2 FQGNSA. V trimming: 5 bases; J trimming: 2 bases; junction bases outside the gene matches: 11. The CDR3 is made up of 18 amino acids. CDR3 sequence: CASSPGGQGRAYNSPLHF. CDR3 nucleotides: TGTGCCAGCAGCCCAGGAGGACAGGGTCGTGCCTATAATTCACCCCTCCACTTT.

The chain recombines TRBV9 with TRBJ2-5; the match to TRBD2 covers 10 bases. This CDR3 is 16 amino acids long. V lost 4 bases, J lost 4 bases, and 10 bases stayed unmatched. The germline V gene encodes CDR1 SGDLS and CDR2 YYNGEE. In DNA, the CDR3 is TGTGCCAGCAGCCCCCAGCGGCTAGCGGGAGTAGAGACCCAGTACTTC. This translates into CASSPQRLAGVETQYF.

This clonotype was seen a few times. This chain links TRBV7-7 with TRBJ2-7; tentatively, D is TRBD1 (5 bases). The CDR3 sequence is 15 residues long. In germline, CDR1 is SSHAT, CDR2 FNYEAQ (reference sequence). The ends were cut back, 4 bases at V and 2 bases at J, with 15 bases in the middle. This CDR3 reads CASSSGQGVAYEQYF. The CDR3 DNA is TGTGCCAGCAGCTCTGGGCAAGGGGTCGCCTACGAGCAGTACTTC. Full variable domain (rest looked up from reference TRBV7-7 and TRBJ2-7): GAGVSQSPRYKVTKRGQDVTLRCDPISSHATLYWYQQALGQGPEFLTYFNYEAQPDKSGLPSDRFSAERPEGSISTLTIQRTEQRDSAMYRCASSSGQGVAYEQYFGPGTRLTVT.

This clonotype was seen a handful of times. The V and J genes are TRBV20-1 and TRBJ1-1, with 7 bases fitting TRBD1. V lost 4 bases, J lost 11 bases, and 7 bases stayed unmatched. The CDR3 extends over 11 amino acids. Germline assignment: CDR1 DFQATT and CDR2 SNEGSKA (reference sequence). The DNA for the CDR3 is TGCAGTGCTAAAGGGGGCCTGGGGGCTTTCTTT. Translated: CSAKGGLGAFF.

The chain carries TRBV27 and TRBJ2-6; tentatively, D is TRBD1 or TRBD2 (7 bases each). This CDR3 spans 18 amino acids. The V end lost 8 bases, the J end lost 4 bases, and 24 bases lay between the germline ends. Germline values: CDR1 MNHEY, CDR2 SMNVEV (reference sequence). CDR3 sequence (DNA): TGTGCCAGCTGCAGGGGGGGGAAAGGGCTTTACGGGGCCAACGTCCTGACTTTC. Translating it yields CASCRGGKGLYGANVLTF.

The genes are TRBV7-3 and TRBJ2-5; 11 bases line up with TRBD2. The germline gives CDR1 SGHTA, CDR2 FQGTGA. The CDR3 has 15 residues. The V gene end was trimmed by 8 bases and the J gene end by 6 bases; junction bases not matched to a gene: 11. The CDR3 protein is CASANSGGAGKTQYF. The CDR3 DNA sequence: TGTGCCAGCGCCAATAGCGGGGGGGCCGGGAAGACCCAGTACTTC.

The CDR3 DNA follows: TGTGCCAGCAGCTGGAGGGGGCTGAATTCACCCCTCCACTTT. Protein sequence: CASSWRGLNSPLHF. The V and J genes are TRBV12-3 or TRBV12-4 and TRBJ1-6, with 7 nucleotides matching TRBD1. This CDR3 spans 14 amino acids. V lost 6 bases, J lost 7 bases, and 6 bases stayed unmatched.

This clonotype was found a few times. The chain couples TRBV4-1 to TRBJ1-2; 9 nucleotides agree with TRBD1. The trim removed 3 bases at V and 7 bases at J, leaving 12 bases unmatched. The germline gives CDR1 MGHRA, CDR2 YSYEKL. The CDR3 length is 16 residues. The CDR3 DNA is TGCGCCAGCAGCCACCCGGCCCAACAGGGGGCTGGTGGCTACACCTTC. This encodes CASSHPAQQGAGGYTF.

This clonotype showed up just a few times. The CDR3 loop is CASSQSSGSEQYF. The CDR3 DNA sequence: TGTGCCAGCAGCCAATCTAGCGGGAGCGAGCAGTACTTC. The chain links TRBV3-1 to TRBJ2-7, with TRBD2 matching over 10 bases. CDR1 and CDR2 from the germline V gene are LGHDT and YNNKEL (reference sequence). This CDR3 spans 13 amino acids. J lost 6 bases, V lost 2 bases, and 1 base had no gene match.

The chain has TRBV2 and TRBJ2-5; 11 nucleotides align to TRBD1. Trimming at V came to 4 bases and at J to 4 bases, leaving 5 bases not matched to a gene. This CDR3 has 15 residues. From germline, CDR1 is SNHLY and CDR2 FYNNEI. CDR3 nucleotide sequence: TGTGCCAGCAGTGGGGACAGGGGGGAGCGAGAGACCCAGTACTTC. It yields the protein CASSGDRGERETQYF.

The chain links TRBV12-3 or TRBV12-4 to TRBJ2-1, with TRBD1 matching 9 bases. This CDR3 region has 15 residues. V lost 10 bases, J lost 1 base, and 8 bases stayed unmatched. CDR3 loop: CANRWDRASYNEQFF. The CDR3 coding sequence is TGTGCCAACAGATGGGACAGGGCATCCTACAATGAGCAGTTCTTC.

This clonotype was counted ten times or more. CDR3 DNA: TGTGCCAGCAGCGTTAGGGAAGGCTACACCTTC. It codes for CASSVREGYTF. V gene TRBV4-2 combines with J gene TRBJ1-2; the D is unclear. Germline lookup yields CDR1 LGHNA and CDR2 YNFKEQ. The V end was cut by 5 bases, the J end by 8 bases, with 9 bases between. The CDR3 length is 11 residues.

This clonotype was found a few times. V usage is TRBV7-6 and J usage is TRBJ2-1; D may be TRBD2 (6 bases). V was cut by 5 bases and J by 9 bases, with 14 bases left in between. Per the germline V gene, CDR1 is SGHVS and CDR2 is FNYEAQ. The CDR3 totals 13 residues. This CDR3 reads CASSRVTSPEQFF. The CDR3 nucleotides are TGTGCCAGCAGCCGGGTTACTAGCCCTGAGCAGTTCTTC.

The chain couples TRBV7-2 to TRBJ2-1; 13 nucleotides align to TRBD2. This CDR3 is built from 15 residues. The V and J ends lost 3 bases and 9 bases, in that order; junction bases with no gene match: 5. Germline CDR1 and CDR2: SGHTA and FQGNSA. CDR3 sequence (DNA): TGTGCCAGCAGCTTTACTAGCGGGGGGGCGGGTGAGCAGTTCTTC. Translating it yields CASSFTSGGAGEQFF.

The rearrangement uses TRBV27 and TRBJ2-5; D possibly corresponds to TRBD1 (5 bases). The tail of the sequence fits TRBJ2-7 better, so the J call may be wrong. This CDR3 is built from 13 residues. CDR1 and CDR2 from the germline V gene are MNHEY and SMNVEV (reference sequence). The CDR3: CASRSVQAYEQYF. In nucleotides, the CDR3 is TGTGCCAGCAGGTCGGTACAGGCCTACGAGCAGTACTTC.

The chain combines TRBV7-8 with TRBJ1-1; unclear D gene. The germline gives CDR1 SGHVS, CDR2 FQNEAQ. Trimming shortened V by 8 bases and J by 10 bases, and 14 bases separated the two germline ends. The CDR3 loop spans 11 amino acids. The CDR3 loop reads CASGAGSLAFF. DNA of the CDR3: TGTGCCAGCGGAGCCGGGAGTTTAGCTTTCTTT.

This clonotype was found a few times. The chain combines TRBV12-3 or TRBV12-4 with TRBJ2-3; D is uncertain. Trimming cost V 6 bases and J 1 base, with 20 bases left between them. CDR3 length: 17 amino acids. CDR3: CASSSYNSPIGTDTQYF. CDR3 sequence (DNA): TGTGCCAGCAGCAGCTATAACTCTCCGATCGGCACAGATACGCAGTATTTT.

In its sample, this clonotype was seen a few times. The V and J genes are TRBV6-1 and TRBJ2-7; D perhaps matches TRBD2 (6 bases). The CDR3 runs 15 residues. The germline V and J ends were trimmed by 3 bases and 5 bases, with 17 bases remaining between them. CDR1 and CDR2 (germline): MNHNS, SASEGT. DNA of the CDR3: TGTGCCAGCAGTGACGGGCTGGCGGGAAGGAACGAGCAGTACTTC. Translated, it gives CASSDGLAGRNEQYF.

The rearrangement links TRBV5-1 to TRBJ2-1; 11 positions match TRBD2. V gave up 4 bases and J gave up 6 bases; unmatched junction bases: 15. The CDR3 has 18 amino acids. The germline V gene has CDR1 SGHRS and CDR2 YFSETQ. The DNA for the CDR3 is TGCGCCAGCAGCAAGGGTCCTATACTAGCGGGAGAAGGCAATGAGCAGTTCTTC. Protein product: CASSKGPILAGEGNEQFF.

The CDR3 here is CASSRGPKTDTQYF. CDR3 DNA: TGTGCCAGCAGCAGGGGGCCAAAGACAGATACGCAGTATTTT. The gene calls are TRBV9 and TRBJ2-3; 7 nucleotides line up with TRBD1. The CDR3 is 14 amino acids. Germline V gives CDR1 SGDLS, CDR2 YYNGEE. V was clipped by 4 bases and J by 3 bases; unmatched bases: 5.

The chain has TRBV7-9 and TRBJ2-7; TRBD2 agrees at 7 bases. V trimming: 5 bases; J trimming: 10 bases; junction bases outside the gene matches: 20. CDR1 is SEHNR and CDR2 is FQNEAQ in the germline V gene (reference sequence). The CDR3 covers 16 residues. The CDR3 sequence is CASSHMPAAGEETQYF. In DNA form, the CDR3 reads TGTGCCAGCAGCCATATGCCCGCGGCGGGGGAGGAAACCCAGTACTTC.